The clone carrying this TCR beta chain was counted many times. Since the library was made to target alpha chains, this beta chain is a stray read and its abundance is not meaningful. This entry belongs to a study of spatial heterogeneity in lung cancer. Study background: In the raw reads, each unique TCR and UMI combination was present more than ten times on average.

This CDR3 has 16 amino acids. Germline assignment: CDR1 SGHTA and CDR2 FQGNSA. The trim removed 6 bases at V and 0 bases at J, leaving 3 bases unmatched. TCRdb re-analysed the 5' RACE reads in MiXCR, keeping a single row per CDR3 protein. The sample includes some 14,000 distinct CDR3 sequences, 5.2% of them seen just once. The time point: sample taken at primary tumor resection. Frozen PBMC, nontumor lung or tumor provided whole RNA, which was sequenced unsorted. Samples were obtained from 65 to 80 donors, all untreated early-stage non-small cell lung cancer patients. Sample: lung tumor tissue, taken at surgery. This clonotype was sampled from a human donor with early-stage non-small cell lung cancer. This chain links TRBV7-2 with TRBJ2-6, with 9 bases fitting TRBD2. The DNA for the CDR3 is TGTGCCAGCAGTCTTAGCGGGGGCTCTGGGGCCAACGTCCTGACTTTC. It encodes CASSLSGGSGANVLTF.